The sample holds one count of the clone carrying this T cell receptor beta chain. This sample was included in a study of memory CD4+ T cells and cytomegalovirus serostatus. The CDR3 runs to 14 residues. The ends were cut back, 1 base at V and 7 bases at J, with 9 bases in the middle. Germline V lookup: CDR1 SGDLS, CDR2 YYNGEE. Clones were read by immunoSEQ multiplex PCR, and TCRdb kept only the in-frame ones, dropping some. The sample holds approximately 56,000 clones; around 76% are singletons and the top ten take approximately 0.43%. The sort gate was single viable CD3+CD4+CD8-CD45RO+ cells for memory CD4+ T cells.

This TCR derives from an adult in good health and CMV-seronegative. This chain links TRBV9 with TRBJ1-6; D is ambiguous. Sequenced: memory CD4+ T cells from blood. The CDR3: CASSVTERNSPLHF. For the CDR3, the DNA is TGTGCCAGCAGCGTAACGGAACGGAATTCACCCCTCCACTTT.